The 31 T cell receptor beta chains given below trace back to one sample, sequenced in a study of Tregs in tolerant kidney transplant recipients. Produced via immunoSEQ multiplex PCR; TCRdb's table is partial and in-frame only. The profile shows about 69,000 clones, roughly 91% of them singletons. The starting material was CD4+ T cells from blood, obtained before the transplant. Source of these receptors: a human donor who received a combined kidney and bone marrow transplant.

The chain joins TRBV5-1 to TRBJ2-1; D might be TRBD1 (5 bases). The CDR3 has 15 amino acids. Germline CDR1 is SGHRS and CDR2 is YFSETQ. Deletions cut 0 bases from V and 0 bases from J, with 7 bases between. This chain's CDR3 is CASSLDRSSYNEQFF. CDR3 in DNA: TGCGCCAGCAGCTTGGACAGGAGCTCCTACAATGAGCAGTTCTTC.

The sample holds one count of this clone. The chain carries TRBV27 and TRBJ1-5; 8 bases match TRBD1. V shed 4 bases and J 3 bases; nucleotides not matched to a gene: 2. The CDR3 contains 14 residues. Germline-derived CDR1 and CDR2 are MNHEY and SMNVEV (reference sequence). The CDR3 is CASSWTGFNQPQHF. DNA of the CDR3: TGTGCCAGCAGTTGGACAGGGTTCAATCAGCCCCAGCATTTT.

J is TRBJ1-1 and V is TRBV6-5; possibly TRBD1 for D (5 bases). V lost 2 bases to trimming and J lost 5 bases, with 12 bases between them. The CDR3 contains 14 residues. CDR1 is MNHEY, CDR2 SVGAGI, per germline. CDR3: CASSYANGGTEAFF. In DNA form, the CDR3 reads TGTGCCAGCAGTTACGCCAACGGGGGTACTGAAGCTTTCTTT.

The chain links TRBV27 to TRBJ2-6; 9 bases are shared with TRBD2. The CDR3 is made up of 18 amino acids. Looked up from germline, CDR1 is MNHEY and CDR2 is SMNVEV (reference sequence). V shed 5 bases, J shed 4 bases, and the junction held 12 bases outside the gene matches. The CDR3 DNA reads TGTGCCAGCAGTCCGGCCGGGACTAGCAGGATCGGGGCCAACGTCCTGACTTTC. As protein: CASSPAGTSRIGANVLTF. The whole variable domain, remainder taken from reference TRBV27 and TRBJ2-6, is EAQVTQNPRYLITVTGKKLTVTCSQNMNHEYMSWYRQDPGLGLRQIYYSMNVEVTDKGDVPEGYKVSRKEKRNFPLILESPSPNQTSLYFCASSPAGTSRIGANVLTFGAGSRLTVL.

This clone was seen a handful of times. The CDR3 nucleotides read TGTGCCAGCAGCTCACAGGGGGTGATCTACGAGCAGTACTTC. Protein sequence: CASSSQGVIYEQYF. The chain couples TRBV7-9 to TRBJ2-7; 8 nucleotides agree with TRBD1. V gave up 4 bases and J gave up 3 bases; unmatched junction bases: 5. There are 14 residues in the CDR3. Per germline, CDR1 SEHNR and CDR2 FQNEAQ (reference sequence).

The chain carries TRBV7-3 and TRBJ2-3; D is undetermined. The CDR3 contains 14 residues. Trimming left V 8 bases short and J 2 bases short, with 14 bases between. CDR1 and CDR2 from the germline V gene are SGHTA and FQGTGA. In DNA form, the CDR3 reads TGTGCCAGCGGCCCCCCCCAACCCACAGATACGCAGTATTTT. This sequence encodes CASGPPQPTDTQYF.

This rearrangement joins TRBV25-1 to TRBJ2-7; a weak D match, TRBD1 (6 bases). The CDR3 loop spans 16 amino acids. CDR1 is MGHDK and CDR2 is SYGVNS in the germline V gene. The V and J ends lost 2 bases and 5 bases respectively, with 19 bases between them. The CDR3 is CASSEKGDGVGHEQYF. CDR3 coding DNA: TGTGCCAGCAGTGAAAAGGGGGACGGAGTAGGCCACGAGCAGTACTTC.

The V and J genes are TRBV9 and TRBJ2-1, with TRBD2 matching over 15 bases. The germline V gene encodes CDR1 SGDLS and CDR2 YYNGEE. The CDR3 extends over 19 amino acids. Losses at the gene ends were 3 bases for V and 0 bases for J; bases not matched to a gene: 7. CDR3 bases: TGTGCCAGCAGCGCACCGGGACTAGCGGGAGGCCACTCCTACAATGAGCAGTTCTTC. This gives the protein CASSAPGLAGGHSYNEQFF.

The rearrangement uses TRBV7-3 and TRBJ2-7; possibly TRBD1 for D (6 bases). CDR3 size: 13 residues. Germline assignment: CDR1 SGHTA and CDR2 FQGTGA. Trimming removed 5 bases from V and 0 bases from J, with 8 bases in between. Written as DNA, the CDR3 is TGTGCCAGCAGCCCGGACAGCTCCTACGAGCAGTACTTC. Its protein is CASSPDSSYEQYF.

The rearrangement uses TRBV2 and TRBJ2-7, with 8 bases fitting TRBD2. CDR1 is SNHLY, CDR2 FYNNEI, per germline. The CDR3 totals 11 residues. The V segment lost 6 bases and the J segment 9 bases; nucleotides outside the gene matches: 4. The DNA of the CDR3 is TGTGCCAGCAGGGAGGCGGGAGGGCAGTACTTC. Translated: CASREAGGQYF.

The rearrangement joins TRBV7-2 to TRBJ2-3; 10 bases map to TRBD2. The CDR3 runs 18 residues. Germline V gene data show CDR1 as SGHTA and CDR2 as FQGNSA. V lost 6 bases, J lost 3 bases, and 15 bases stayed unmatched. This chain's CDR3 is CASRPIAGGLSATDTQYF. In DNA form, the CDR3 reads TGTGCCAGCAGACCTATAGCGGGAGGACTATCGGCGACAGATACGCAGTATTTT.

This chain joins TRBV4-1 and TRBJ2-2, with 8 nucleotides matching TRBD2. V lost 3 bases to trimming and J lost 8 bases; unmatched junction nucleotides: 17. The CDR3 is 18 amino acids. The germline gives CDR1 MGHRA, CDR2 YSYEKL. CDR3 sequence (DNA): TGCGCCAGCAGCCAGGGCCGTGGCGGGAGGTTAAACCCGGGGGAGCTGTTTTTT. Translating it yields CASSQGRGGRLNPGELFF.

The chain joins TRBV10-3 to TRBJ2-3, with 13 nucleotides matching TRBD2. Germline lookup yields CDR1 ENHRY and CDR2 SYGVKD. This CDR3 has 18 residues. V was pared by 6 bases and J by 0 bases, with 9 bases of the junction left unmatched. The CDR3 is CAISPGTSGVPSTDTQYF. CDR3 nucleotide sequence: TGTGCCATCAGCCCCGGGACTAGCGGGGTCCCTAGCACAGATACGCAGTATTTT.

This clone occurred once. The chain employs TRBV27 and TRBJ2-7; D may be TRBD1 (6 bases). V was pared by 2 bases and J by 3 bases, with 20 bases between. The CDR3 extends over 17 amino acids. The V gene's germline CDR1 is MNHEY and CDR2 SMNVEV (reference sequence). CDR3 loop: CASSLVGHIPPIYEQYF. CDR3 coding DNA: TGTGCCAGCAGTTTAGTGGGACACATCCCTCCAATCTACGAGCAGTACTTC.

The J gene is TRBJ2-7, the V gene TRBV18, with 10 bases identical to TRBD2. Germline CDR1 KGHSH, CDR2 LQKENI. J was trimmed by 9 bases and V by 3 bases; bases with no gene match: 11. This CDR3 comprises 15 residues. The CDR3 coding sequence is TGTGCCAGCTCACCGTTGGGGACTAGCGTTGATGTGCAGTACTTC. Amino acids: CASSPLGTSVDVQYF.

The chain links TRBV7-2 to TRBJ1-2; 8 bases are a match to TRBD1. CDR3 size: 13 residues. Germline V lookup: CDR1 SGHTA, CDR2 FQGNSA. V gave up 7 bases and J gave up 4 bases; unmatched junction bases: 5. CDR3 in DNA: TGTGCCAGCAACCAGGGGGCGAGCTATGGCTACACCTTC. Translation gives CASNQGASYGYTF.

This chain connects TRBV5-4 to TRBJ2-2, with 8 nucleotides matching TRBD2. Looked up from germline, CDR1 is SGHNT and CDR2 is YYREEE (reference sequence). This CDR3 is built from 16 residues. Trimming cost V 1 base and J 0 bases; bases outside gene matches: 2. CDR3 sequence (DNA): TGTGCCAGCAGCTTGCCGGGACTAGCGAACACCGGGGAGCTGTTTTTT. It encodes CASSLPGLANTGELFF.

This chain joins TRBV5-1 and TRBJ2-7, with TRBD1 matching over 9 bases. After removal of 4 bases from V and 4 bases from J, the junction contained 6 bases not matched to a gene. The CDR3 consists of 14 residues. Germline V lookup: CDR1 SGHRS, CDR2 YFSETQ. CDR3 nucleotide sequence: TGCGCCAGCAGCCTAGGGGGACAGGGATACGAGCAGTACTTC. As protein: CASSLGGQGYEQYF.

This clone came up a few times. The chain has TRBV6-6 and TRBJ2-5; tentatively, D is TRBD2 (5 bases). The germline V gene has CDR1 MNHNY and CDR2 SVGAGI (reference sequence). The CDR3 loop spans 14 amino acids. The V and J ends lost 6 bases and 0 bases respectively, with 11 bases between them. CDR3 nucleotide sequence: TGTGCCAGCAGACCCTTAGCGTACCAAGAGACCCAGTACTTC. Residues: CASRPLAYQETQYF.

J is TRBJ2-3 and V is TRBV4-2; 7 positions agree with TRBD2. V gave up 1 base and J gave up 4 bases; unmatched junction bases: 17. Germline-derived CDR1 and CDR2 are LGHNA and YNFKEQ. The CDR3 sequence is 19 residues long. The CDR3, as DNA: TGTGCCAGCAGCCAAGTCCAAGGAGTCGGACTAGGCTTTTCAGATACGCAGTATTTT. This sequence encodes CASSQVQGVGLGFSDTQYF.

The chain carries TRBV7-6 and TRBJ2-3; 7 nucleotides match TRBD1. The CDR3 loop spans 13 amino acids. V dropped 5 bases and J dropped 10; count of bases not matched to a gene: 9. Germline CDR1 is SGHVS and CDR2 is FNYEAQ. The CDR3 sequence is CASSGPQGRAQYF. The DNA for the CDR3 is TGTGCCAGCAGCGGTCCACAGGGGCGGGCGCAGTATTTT.

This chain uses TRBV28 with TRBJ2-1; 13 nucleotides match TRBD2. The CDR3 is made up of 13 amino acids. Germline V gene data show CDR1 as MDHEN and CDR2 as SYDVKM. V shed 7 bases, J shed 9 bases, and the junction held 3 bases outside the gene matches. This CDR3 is CASKLAGGGEQFF. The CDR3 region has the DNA TGTGCCAGCAAACTAGCGGGAGGGGGTGAGCAGTTCTTC.

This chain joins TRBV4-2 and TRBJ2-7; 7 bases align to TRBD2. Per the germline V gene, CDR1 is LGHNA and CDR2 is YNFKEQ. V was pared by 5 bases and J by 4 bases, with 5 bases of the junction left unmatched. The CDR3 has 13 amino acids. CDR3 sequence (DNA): TGTGCCAGCAGCGGCGGGAGTTTGTACGAGCAGTACTTC. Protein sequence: CASSGGSLYEQYF.

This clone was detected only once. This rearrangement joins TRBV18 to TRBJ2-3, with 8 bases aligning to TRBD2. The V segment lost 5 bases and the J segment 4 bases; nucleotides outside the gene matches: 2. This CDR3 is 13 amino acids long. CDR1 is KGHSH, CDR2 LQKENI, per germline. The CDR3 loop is CASSGLAADTQYF. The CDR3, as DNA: TGTGCCAGCTCAGGACTAGCCGCAGATACGCAGTATTTT.

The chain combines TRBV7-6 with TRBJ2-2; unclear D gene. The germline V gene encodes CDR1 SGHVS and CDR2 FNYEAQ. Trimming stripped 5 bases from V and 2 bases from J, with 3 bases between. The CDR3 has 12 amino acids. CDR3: CASSLNTGELFF. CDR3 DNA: TGTGCCAGCAGCCTTAACACCGGGGAGCTGTTTTTT.

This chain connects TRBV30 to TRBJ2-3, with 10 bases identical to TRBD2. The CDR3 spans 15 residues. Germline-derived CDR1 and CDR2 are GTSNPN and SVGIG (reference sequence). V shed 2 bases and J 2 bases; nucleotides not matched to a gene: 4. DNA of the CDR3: TGTGCCTGGAGTTTACTAGCGGGATTCACAGATACGCAGTATTTT. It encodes CAWSLLAGFTDTQYF.

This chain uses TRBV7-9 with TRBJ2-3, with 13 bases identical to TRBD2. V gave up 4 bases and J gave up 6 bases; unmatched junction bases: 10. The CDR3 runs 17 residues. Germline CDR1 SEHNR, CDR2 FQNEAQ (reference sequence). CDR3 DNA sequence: TGTGCCAGCAGCTACGGGACTAGCGGGAATAGGCGTGATACGCAGTATTTT. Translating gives CASSYGTSGNRRDTQYF.

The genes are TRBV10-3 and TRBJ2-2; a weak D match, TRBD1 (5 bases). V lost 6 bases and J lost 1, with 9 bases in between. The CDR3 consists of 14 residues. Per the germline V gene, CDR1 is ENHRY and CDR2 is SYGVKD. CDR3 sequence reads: CAIRETENTGELFF. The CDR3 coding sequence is TGTGCCATCAGAGAGACAGAGAACACCGGGGAGCTGTTTTTT.

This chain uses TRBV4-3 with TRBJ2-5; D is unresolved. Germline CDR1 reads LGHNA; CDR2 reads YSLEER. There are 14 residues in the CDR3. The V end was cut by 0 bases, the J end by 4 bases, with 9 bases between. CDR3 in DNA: TGCGCCAGCAGCCAAGACGGTGGCGGAGAGACCCAGTACTTC. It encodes CASSQDGGGETQYF.

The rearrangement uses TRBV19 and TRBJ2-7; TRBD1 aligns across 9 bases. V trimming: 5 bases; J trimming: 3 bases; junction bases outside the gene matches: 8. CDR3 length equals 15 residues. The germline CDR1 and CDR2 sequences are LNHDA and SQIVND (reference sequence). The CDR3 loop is CASSVTGGADYEQYF. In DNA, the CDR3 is TGTGCCAGTAGTGTAACAGGGGGCGCTGACTACGAGCAGTACTTC.

CDR3 DNA sequence: TGTGCCAGCATTGGTTCAGGCAGGGGGGACTATGGCTACACCTTC. It codes for CASIGSGRGDYGYTF. The chain is built from TRBV28 and TRBJ1-2; 7 bases map to TRBD1. CDR3 length: 15 amino acids. Germline trimming cut 7 bases from V and 3 bases from J; bases unmatched to any gene: 11. In germline, CDR1 is MDHEN, CDR2 SYDVKM.